The 8 T cell receptor beta chains reported below all come from one sample, sequenced in a study of blood T cell repertoires in COVID-19. Repertoires were generated with immunoSEQ multiplex PCR, while TCRdb's copy carries only in-frame clones and drops some. The data contain more than 95,000 clones, over 65% of them seen just once; the ten biggest clones take up about 6.6%. Sequencing was carried out using peripheral blood. The source is a man between 65 and 79 years old with acute or convalescent COVID-19.

Concerning this clone itself: The sample holds other DNA sequences that translate to the same CDR3. The rearrangement joins TRBV5-1 to TRBJ2-5, with unresolved D. Trimming stripped 1 base from V and 0 bases from J, with 7 bases between. Germline CDR1 SGHRS, CDR2 YFSETQ. The CDR3 contains 14 residues. This CDR3 reads CASSLFSYQETQYF. The DNA of the CDR3 is TGCGCCAGCAGCTTGTTCTCTTACCAAGAGACCCAGTACTTC.

The chain couples TRBV19 to TRBJ1-1; 8 bases line up with TRBD1. The CDR3 runs 16 residues. Germline V lookup: CDR1 LNHDA, CDR2 SQIVND (reference sequence). V shed 6 bases and J 0 bases; nucleotides not matched to a gene: 9. The CDR3, as DNA: TGTGCCAGTAGCCCTTTGACAGGGGTGGTGAACACTGAAGCTTTCTTT. Amino acid sequence: CASSPLTGVVNTEAFF.

The count of this clone is one. The V gene is TRBV7-2, the J gene TRBJ2-3; no definite D call. V lost 1 base and J lost 1, with 6 bases in between. Germline loops: CDR1 SGHTA, CDR2 FQGNSA. There are 14 residues in the CDR3. CDR3 sequence reads: CASSLVAGTDTQYF. CDR3 coding DNA: TGTGCCAGCAGCTTAGTGGCAGGCACAGATACGCAGTATTTT. Using reference TRBV7-2 and TRBJ2-3 for the parts outside the CDR3, the full variable domain is GAGVSQSPSNKVTEKGKDVELRCDPISGHTALYWYRQSLGQGLEFLIYFQGNSAPDKSGLPSDRFSAERTGGSVSTLTIQRTQQEDSAVYLCASSLVAGTDTQYFGPGTRLTVL.

The chain carries TRBV5-1 and TRBJ2-5; D is ambiguous. The germline CDR1 and CDR2 sequences are SGHRS and YFSETQ. The CDR3 loop spans 14 amino acids. V dropped 0 bases and J dropped 1 base, with 7 bases sitting between them. DNA for the CDR3: TGCGCCAGCAGCTTGGGAACTATCCAAGAGACCCAGTACTTC. It specifies CASSLGTIQETQYF.

The genes are TRBV4-1 and TRBJ2-4, with 13 bases identical to TRBD2. CDR1 MGHRA and CDR2 YSYEKL come from the germline V gene. The trim removed 0 bases at V and 0 bases at J, leaving 8 bases unmatched. There are 20 residues in the CDR3. In DNA form, the CDR3 reads TGCGCCAGCAGCCAAGATCAGGTGACTAGCGGGGGGCTAGCCAAAAACATTCAGTACTTC. Its translation: CASSQDQVTSGGLAKNIQYF.

J is TRBJ1-4 and V is TRBV5-1; D is unresolved. V was pared by 0 bases and J by 3 bases, with 6 bases between. From germline, CDR1 is SGHRS and CDR2 YFSETQ. The CDR3 is made up of 14 amino acids. This chain's CDR3 is CASSLGLANEKLFF. CDR3 bases: TGCGCCAGCAGCTTGGGGCTAGCTAATGAAAAACTGTTTTTT.

This clone was seen once. The CDR3 loop is CASSESFSGTGGKAYGYTF. The DNA for the CDR3 is TGTGCCAGCAGTGAGTCATTTTCGGGGACAGGGGGCAAAGCGTATGGCTACACCTTC. This sequence joins TRBV2 and TRBJ1-2; TRBD1 matches 12 bases. The junction had 16 bases not matched to a gene; V was cut back by 3 bases and J by 5 bases. The CDR3 contains 19 residues. The germline V gene encodes CDR1 SNHLY and CDR2 FYNNEI.

V gene TRBV30 combines with J gene TRBJ1-1, with unresolved D. The CDR3 contains 13 residues. Trimming took off 3 bases at V and 0 bases at J, with 8 bases between the two ends. Per germline, CDR1 GTSNPN and CDR2 SVGIG (reference sequence). The CDR3 nucleotides are TGTGCCTGGAGGGCACAGCTGAACACTGAAGCTTTCTTT. This encodes CAWRAQLNTEAFF.